These T cell receptor beta chains were read from a single sample in a study of blood T cell repertoires in COVID-19. Sequencing was performed with immunoSEQ multiplex PCR; in TCRdb, only in-frame clones are kept and a portion is missing. Among 150,000 or so clones, 75% to 85% were seen once, and the ten largest hold 4.5% to 5%. The sample taken for sequencing was peripheral blood. The receptors were gathered from a woman older than 75 with active or convalescent COVID-19. Both conserved end residues are part of each CDR3. D genes are given only for firm matches. Not all rows give a size; the values are once, few, many and, for expanded clones, a class.

d_gene	v_gene	abundance	j_gene	len	CDR3aa	CDR3nt
NA	TRBV6-6	NA	TRBJ1-4	15	CASSYWGGTDEKLFF	TGTGCCAGCAGTTACTGGGGGGGAACGGATGAAAAACTGTTTTTT
NA	TRBV5-1	NA	TRBJ1-1	17	CASSLGQGLVSGTEAFF	TGCGCCAGCAGCTTGGGTCAGGGTTTGGTTTCTGGGACTGAAGCTTTCTTT
TRBD1	TRBV7-9	NA	TRBJ1-2	16	CASSKAGTEALYGYTF	TGTGCCAGCAGCAAAGCCGGGACAGAGGCACTCTATGGCTACACCTTC
TRBD2	TRBV4-1	NA	TRBJ2-3	17	CASSQDRALAGEDTQYF	TGCGCCAGCAGCCAAGATCGGGCGCTAGCGGGGGAGGATACGCAGTATTTT
NA	TRBV27	NA	TRBJ1-5	15	CASSSPTGSNQPQHF	TGTGCCAGCAGTTCGCCTACGGGTAGCAATCAGCCCCAGCATTTT
TRBD2	TRBV3-1/TRBV3-2	NA	TRBJ2-1	16	CASSQDRAGGPNEQFF	TGTGCCAGCAGCCAAGATCGAGCGGGGGGGCCGAATGAGCAGTTCTTC
TRBD1	TRBV2	NA	TRBJ1-5	14	CASSVTGVNQPQHF	TGTGCCAGCAGCGTTACAGGGGTCAATCAGCCCCAGCATTTT
TRBD1	TRBV28	NA	TRBJ1-2	13	CASMGQVGYGYTF	TGTGCCAGTATGGGACAGGTCGGCTATGGCTACACCTTC
TRBD1	TRBV10-3	NA	TRBJ1-5	12	CAIGTGHQPQHF	TGTGCCATTGGGACAGGTCATCAGCCCCAGCATTTT
NA	TRBV6-5	NA	TRBJ1-5	14	CASATDKRDQPQHF	TGTGCCAGCGCCACCGACAAGAGGGATCAGCCCCAGCATTTT
NA	TRBV27	NA	TRBJ2-1	14	CASSPRTVYNEQFF	TGTGCCAGCAGTCCCCGGACAGTTTACAATGAGCAGTTCTTC
TRBD1	TRBV12-3/TRBV12-4	NA	TRBJ1-3	13	CASRTTGVDTIYF	TGTGCCAGCAGAACCACAGGGGTGGACACCATATATTTT
TRBD1	TRBV2	once	TRBJ2-7	15	CASSGRGQGSVRQYF	TGTGCCAGCAGCGGAAGGGGACAGGGTTCGGTTCGGCAGTACTTC
TRBD1	TRBV5-1	NA	TRBJ2-3	15	CASSLGQGAIDTQYF	TGCGCCAGCAGCTTGGGACAGGGTGCCATAGATACGCAGTATTTT
TRBD1	TRBV28	NA	TRBJ1-2	14	CASSQGQGANGYTF	TGTGCCAGCAGCCAAGGGCAGGGGGCTAACGGCTACACCTTC
TRBD2	TRBV10-3	NA	TRBJ2-3	16	CAISELAGGYTDTQYF	TGTGCCATCAGTGAGTTAGCGGGGGGCTACACAGATACGCAGTATTTT
NA	TRBV11-2	NA	TRBJ2-1	13	CASSFRSAGTLFF	TGTGCCAGCAGCTTTCGTTCGGCGGGGACCCTCTTCTTC
NA	TRBV30	few	TRBJ2-2	18	CAWIPVNSRTRSTGELFF	TGTGCCTGGATCCCCGTTAATAGCCGAACGCGGAGCACCGGGGAGCTGTTTTTT
TRBD1	TRBV5-4	NA	TRBJ2-3	15	CASSLTGGSTDTQYF	TGTGCCAGCAGCTTAACAGGGGGTAGCACAGATACGCAGTATTTT
TRBD2	TRBV15	NA	TRBJ2-7	17	CATSRDYGTSSSYEQYF	TGTGCCACCAGCAGAGATTACGGGACTAGCTCCTCCTACGAGCAGTACTTC
TRBD1	TRBV27	once	TRBJ1-2	15	CASSSTTGAVGGYTF	TGTGCCAGCAGTTCGACTACAGGGGCCGTGGGAGGCTACACCTTC
TRBD1	TRBV25-1	once	TRBJ1-4	14	CASSWGGQGQKLFF	TGTGCCAGCAGTTGGGGGGGACAGGGGCAAAAACTGTTTTTT
NA	TRBV7-2	NA	TRBJ2-7	14	CASSQGPSSPEQYF	TGTGCCTCCTCCCAGGGTCCCTCTTCCCCCGAGCAGTACTTC
TRBD1	TRBV11-3	few	TRBJ2-3	15	CASSPTGAEGDTQYF	TGTGCCAGCAGCCCGACAGGGGCCGAGGGGGATACGCAGTATTTT
NA	TRBV9	NA	TRBJ1-6	17	CASSGEETLGLNSPLHF	TGTGCCAGCAGCGGAGAGGAAACGCTGGGTCTTAATTCACCCCTCCACTTT
NA	TRBV7-8	NA	TRBJ2-5	12	CASSPQQGAQYF	TGTGCCAGCAGCCCGCAACAGGGAGCCCAGTACTTC
TRBD2	TRBV6-5	NA	TRBJ2-1	14	CASGPSGGANEQFF	TGTGCCAGCGGACCTAGCGGGGGGGCCAATGAGCAGTTCTTC
TRBD2	TRBV5-1	NA	TRBJ2-5	15	CASSPRSGGRETQYF	TGCGCCAGCAGCCCCCGGAGCGGGGGGAGGGAGACCCAGTACTTC
NA	TRBV19	few	TRBJ2-2	14	CASSPGQLAGELFF	TGTGCCAGTAGTCCTGGACAACTCGCCGGGGAGCTGTTTTTT
NA	TRBV28	NA	TRBJ1-1	11	CASQMNTEAFF	TGTGCCAGTCAAATGAACACTGAAGCTTTCTTT
TRBD2	TRBV7-9	NA	TRBJ2-7	17	CASSLLAAGGPIDEQYF	TGTGCCAGCAGCTTACTTGCGGCGGGGGGGCCGATTGACGAGCAGTACTTC
NA	TRBV15	NA	TRBJ1-2	15	CATSRHRDPSYGYTF	TGTGCCACCAGCCGCCACAGGGACCCCTCCTATGGCTACACCTTC
TRBD2	TRBV9	NA	TRBJ2-7	17	CASSVGGSGGQTYEQYF	TGTGCCAGCAGCGTAGGAGGTAGCGGGGGCCAAACCTACGAGCAGTACTTC
NA	TRBV28	once	TRBJ1-2	14	CASSLFGRDYGYTF	TGTGCCAGCAGTTTATTCGGTCGGGACTATGGCTACACCTTC
NA	TRBV12-3/TRBV12-4	NA	TRBJ2-3	12	CASSLARDTQYF	TGTGCCAGCAGTTTAGCCAGAGATACGCAGTATTTT
NA	TRBV3-1/TRBV3-2	NA	TRBJ2-1	14	CASRQRGLTDEQFF	TGTGCCAGTAGACAGAGGGGGTTAACAGATGAGCAGTTCTTC
TRBD2	TRBV7-8	NA	TRBJ2-3	17	CASSLQGLAGGTDTQYF	TGTGCCAGCAGCCTACAAGGACTAGCGGGGGGCACAGATACGCAGTATTTT
TRBD2	TRBV28	NA	TRBJ2-7	15	CASSLLSSGQSEQYF	TGTGCCAGCAGTTTATTATCTAGCGGTCAGTCCGAGCAGTACTTC
TRBD1	TRBV5-5	few	TRBJ1-2	15	CASSLEGTGGAGYTF	TGTGCCAGCAGCTTGGAAGGGACAGGGGGCGCCGGCTACACCTTC
NA	TRBV7-6	NA	TRBJ2-3	16	CASSWVAGPSTDTQYF	TGTGCCAGCAGCTGGGTGGCGGGGCCAAGCACAGATACGCAGTATTTT
TRBD2	TRBV10-1	NA	TRBJ2-1	15	CASSEAGGNGHEQFF	TGCGCCAGCAGTGAGGCGGGGGGGAACGGGCACGAGCAGTTCTTC
TRBD1	TRBV18	once	TRBJ1-5	14	CASSPATGDQPQHF	TGTGCCAGCTCACCCGCCACAGGGGATCAGCCCCAGCATTTT
NA	TRBV3-1/TRBV3-2	NA	TRBJ1-2	13	CASSQESGGRYTF	TGTGCCAGCAGCCAAGAATCGGGAGGTCGCTACACCTTC